The rows below give T cell receptor beta chains drawn from one sample of a study of blood T cell repertoires in COVID-19. Assay used: immunoSEQ multiplex PCR; TCRdb lists only in-frame clones, some missing. The table shows about 110,000 clones, with 60% to 80% occurring only once. The sequencing input was peripheral blood. These receptor sequences come from an elderly woman with active or convalescent COVID-19. The CDR3 runs from the conserved cysteine through the conserved F or W. The D gene is left open where the match is weak. Not all rows give a size; the values are once, few, many and, for expanded clones, a class.

j_call d_call cdr3_length clone_size v_call cdr3_aa cdr3_nt
TRBJ2-1 TRBD2 15 . TRBV7-6 CASSLAGGPYNEQFF TGTGCCAGCAGCTTAGCGGGAGGGCCCTACAATGAGCAGTTCTTC
TRBJ1-1 . 14 . TRBV5-4 CASSLGLLNTEAFF TGTGCCAGCAGCTTGGGACTTCTGAACACTGAAGCTTTCTTT
TRBJ2-7 . 14 . TRBV28 CASSLSGLGYEQYF TGTGCCAGCAGTTTGTCTGGCCTTGGTTACGAGCAGTACTTC
TRBJ2-1 TRBD2 15 . TRBV11-3 CASSASGRVHNEQFF TGTGCCAGCAGCGCAAGCGGGAGGGTTCACAATGAGCAGTTCTTC
TRBJ2-7 . 13 . TRBV27 CASSLSNGNEQYF TGTGCCAGCAGTTTATCGAACGGGAACGAGCAGTACTTC
TRBJ2-1 TRBD2 17 . TRBV4-2 CASSSGVAGPSYNEQFF TGTGCCAGCAGCAGCGGGGTAGCGGGACCTTCCTACAATGAGCAGTTCTTC
TRBJ1-4 TRBD1 16 . TRBV5-1 CASSLTGTANGEKLFF TGCGCCAGCAGCTTAACCGGGACAGCTAACGGGGAAAAACTGTTTTTT
TRBJ2-1 . 17 . TRBV5-1 CASSLDGRGTPYNEQFF TGCGCCAGCAGCTTGGACGGCAGGGGAACGCCCTACAATGAGCAGTTCTTC
TRBJ1-3 TRBD1 17 . TRBV5-1 CASSLSGTGGIGNTIYF TGCGCCAGCAGCTTGTCCGGGACAGGGGGCATTGGAAACACCATATATTTT
TRBJ2-3 . 13 . TRBV30 CAWSGRWTDTQYF TGTGCCTGGAGCGGGAGATGGACAGATACGCAGTATTTT
TRBJ2-3 TRBD1 16 . TRBV11-3 CASSFGDRGLTDTQYF TGTGCCAGCAGCTTCGGGGACAGGGGGCTAACAGATACGCAGTATTTT
TRBJ1-6 . 13 once TRBV18 CASSAGYNSPLHF TGTGCCAGCTCCGCAGGTTATAATTCACCCCTCCACTTT
TRBJ1-5 TRBD1 20 . TRBV4-1 CASSQGPPGTGDYSNQPQHF TGCGCCAGCAGCCAAGGCCCTCCCGGGACAGGGGATTATAGCAATCAGCCCCAGCATTTT
TRBJ1-1 TRBD1 16 . TRBV28 CASSARTGGWGTEAFF TGTGCCAGCAGTGCGAGGACAGGCGGTTGGGGCACTGAAGCTTTCTTT
TRBJ1-4 . 10 many TRBV29-1 CSALQGKLFF TGCAGCGCCCTACAGGGAAAACTGTTTTTT
TRBJ2-7 TRBD2 15 . TRBV28 CASSLLEQRGYEQYF TGTGCCAGCAGTTTATTGGAGCAGCGGGGCTACGAGCAGTACTTC
TRBJ2-1 TRBD2 16 . TRBV5-1 CASSLQAGSPAGGQFF TGCGCCAGCAGCTTACAAGCGGGATCACCTGCTGGCGGGCAGTTCTTC
TRBJ1-1 TRBD1 15 . TRBV5-1 CASSLHRGVLSEAFF TGCGCCAGCAGCCTGCACAGGGGGGTTCTTTCTGAAGCTTTCTTT
TRBJ2-1 . 15 once TRBV7-2 CASSLSQGSYNEQFF TGTGCCAGCAGCTTATCTCAGGGGTCCTACAATGAGCAGTTCTTC
TRBJ2-7 . 15 . TRBV6-2/TRBV6-3 CASSDSARSFYEQYF TGTGCCAGCAGTGACAGCGCCAGGTCATTTTACGAGCAGTACTTC
TRBJ1-1 TRBD1 15 . TRBV5-1 CASSLMGTGNNEAFF TGCGCCAGCAGCTTGATGGGGACAGGTAATAATGAAGCTTTCTTT
TRBJ2-3 TRBD2 16 . TRBV2 CASSDTSGRRSDTQYF TGTGCCAGCAGTGATACTAGCGGGAGAAGGTCAGATACGCAGTATTTT
TRBJ2-1 . 17 . TRBV7-6 CASSLLHYGSSYNEQFF TGTGCCAGCAGCTTACTCCACTACGGGAGCTCCTACAATGAGCAGTTCTTC
TRBJ2-7 . 17 . TRBV7-2 CASSLGPGSWSSYEQYF TGTGCCAGCAGCTTGGGTCCGGGGTCGTGGAGCTCCTACGAGCAGTACTTC
TRBJ1-2 TRBD1 14 few TRBV27 CASSPRQGGYGYTF TGTGCCAGCAGTCCGCGACAGGGGGGATACGGCTACACCTTC
TRBJ2-5 TRBD2 15 . TRBV5-4 CASRGRLAGVETQYF TGTGCCAGCAGGGGACGACTAGCGGGAGTTGAGACCCAGTACTTC
TRBJ2-3 . 16 few TRBV29-1 CSAPKPGTYNTDTQYF TGCAGCGCACCCAAACCCGGGACTTATAACACAGATACGCAGTATTTT
TRBJ2-7 TRBD1 16 . TRBV19 CASSSSGQVVKNEQYF TGTGCCAGTAGTTCTTCAGGACAGGTCGTAAAGAACGAGCAGTACTTC
TRBJ2-1 TRBD2 14 . TRBV7-9 CASSAPLAGGEQFF TGTGCCAGCAGCGCCCCACTAGCGGGAGGTGAGCAGTTCTTC
TRBJ2-7 . 13 . TRBV6-2/TRBV6-3 CASSLHGSYEQYF TGTGCCAGCAGCCTACATGGCTCCTACGAGCAGTACTTC
TRBJ2-7 TRBD2 15 . TRBV18 CASSSGLAERYEQYF TGTGCCAGCTCATCAGGACTAGCGGAACGCTACGAGCAGTACTTC
TRBJ2-2 . 16 . TRBV4-2 CASSQGVSTRAGELFF TGTGCCAGCAGCCAAGGAGTTAGCACCAGAGCCGGGGAGCTGTTTTTT
TRBJ2-7 TRBD2 16 . TRBV12-5 CASGRRTSGATYEQYF TGTGCTAGTGGTCGCAGGACTAGCGGAGCGACCTACGAGCAGTACTTC
TRBJ2-1 TRBD2 16 . TRBV5-1 CASSTLTSGSPNEQFF TGCGCCAGCAGCACCCTAACTAGCGGGAGCCCCAATGAGCAGTTCTTC
TRBJ2-5 TRBD2 13 . TRBV5-4 CASSPSGSETQYF TGTGCCAGCAGCCCAAGCGGGAGTGAGACCCAGTACTTC
TRBJ2-1 TRBD2 17 . TRBV7-9 CASSPRGAGALNNEQFF TGTGCCAGCAGCCCCCGCGGGGCGGGAGCGCTCAACAATGAGCAGTTCTTC
TRBJ2-3 TRBD2 16 . TRBV5-1 CASSYLAGGSTDTQYF TGCGCCAGCAGCTATCTAGCGGGAGGTAGCACAGATACGCAGTATTTT
TRBJ1-2 . 12 . TRBV28 CATGDRGYGYTF TGTGCCACGGGTGACAGAGGATATGGCTACACCTTC
TRBJ2-1 TRBD1 16 . TRBV7-2 CASSLERDRGNNEQFF TGTGCCAGCAGCTTAGAGAGGGACAGGGGTAACAATGAGCAGTTCTTC
TRBJ2-1 . 16 . TRBV28 CASKPWTAQSYNEQFF TGTGCCAGCAAACCCTGGACAGCCCAATCCTACAATGAGCAGTTCTTC
TRBJ2-7 . 14 once TRBV6-5 CASSHAGLSYEQYF TGTGCCAGCAGCCACGCGGGATTAAGCTACGAGCAGTACTTC
TRBJ2-7 . 15 . TRBV7-9 CASSLAYRTSYEQYF TGTGCCAGCAGCTTAGCGTATAGGACATCCTACGAGCAGTACTTC
TRBJ2-1 TRBD2 16 few TRBV7-8 CASSPTGTSGSYEQFF TGTGCCAGCAGCCCCACCGGGACTAGCGGGAGCTATGAGCAGTTCTTC
TRBJ2-5 . 14 . TRBV18 CASSPPRSKETQYF TGTGCCAGCTCACCACCTAGATCAAAAGAGACCCAGTACTTC
TRBJ2-1 . 13 . TRBV6-6 CASSLPMSNEQFF TGTGCCAGCAGTTTACCCATGAGCAATGAGCAGTTCTTC